What follows are 13 T cell receptor beta chains derived from one specimen sequenced in a study of T-cell reconstitution after alpha-beta-depleted transplantation in children. Construction of the TCRbeta library involved unique molecular identifiers. TCRdb called the PCR reads again in MiXCR, with one record for every CDR3 protein. The repertoire holds just under 550,000 distinct CDR3 sequences, with approximately 20% as singletons. The sequenced sample was PBMCs from the stem cell graft donor, obtained from the stem cell graft. These receptors were collected from a human donor who donated a stem cell graft to a child with acute lymphoblastic leukemia.

The chain joins TRBV27 to TRBJ2-1; D not certain. The germline gives CDR1 MNHEY, CDR2 SMNVEV (reference sequence). The germline V and J ends were trimmed by 2 bases and 0 bases, with 14 bases remaining between them. The CDR3 has 17 amino acids. The CDR3 region is CASSLNFATRSYNEQFF. The CDR3 DNA reads as TGTGCCAGCAGTTTAAACTTCGCGACCCGCTCCTACAATGAGCAGTTCTTC.

The chain combines TRBV11-2 with TRBJ1-1; D gene ambiguous. CDR1 is SGHAT, CDR2 FQNNGV, per germline. V shed 6 bases and J shed 3 bases, with 17 bases lying between them. This CDR3 is built from 15 residues. The CDR3 region is CASRGLLGLDTEAFF. In nucleotides, the CDR3 is TGTGCCAGCAGGGGCTTGCTTGGCCTGGACACTGAAGCTTTCTTT.

This chain connects TRBV15 to TRBJ2-5; D might be TRBD1 or TRBD2, each matching 7 bases. CDR3 size: 15 residues. Germline loops: CDR1 LNHNV, CDR2 YYDKDF (reference sequence). The V and J ends lost 5 bases and 5 bases respectively, with 18 bases between them. The CDR3 DNA sequence: TGTGCCACCAGCTTAGCAGGGGGGGATTGGGAGACCCAGTACTTC. Translating it yields CATSLAGGDWETQYF.

This clonotype has only a few counts. This rearrangement joins TRBV15 to TRBJ2-5; TRBD2 aligns across 11 bases. The CDR3 contains 16 residues. Trimming removed 5 bases from V and 5 bases from J; junction bases left unmatched: 10. Looked up from germline, CDR1 is LNHNV and CDR2 is YYDKDF (reference sequence). The CDR3 DNA sequence: TGTGCCACCAGCGGAATAGCGGGAGGGCCCTCGGAGACCCAGTACTTC. Translation: CATSGIAGGPSETQYF.

This rearrangement joins TRBV29-1 to TRBJ2-7; maybe TRBD1 (5 bases). The CDR3 is 11 residues long. Germline CDR1 reads SQVTM; CDR2 reads ANQGSEA. V gave up 5 bases and J gave up 2 bases, with 7 bases separating them. CDR3 in amino acids: CSVRGTYEQYF. The CDR3 nucleotides are TGCAGCGTTAGGGGAACCTACGAGCAGTACTTC.

This rearrangement joins TRBV29-1 to TRBJ2-7, with TRBD2 matching 7 bases. V gave up 4 bases and J gave up 7 bases; unmatched junction bases: 4. This CDR3 comprises 11 residues. CDR1 SQVTM and CDR2 ANQGSEA come from the germline V gene. The CDR3 coding sequence is TGCAGCGTTGTAGCGGGTTTGGAGCAGTACTTC. This sequence encodes CSVVAGLEQYF.

In this sample, this clonotype turned up a few times. This chain uses TRBV20-1 with TRBJ2-1, with D possibly called TRBD1 or TRBD2 (5 bases each). CDR1 is DFQATT, CDR2 SNEGSKA, per germline (reference sequence). V was shortened by 3 bases and J by 8 bases, with 20 bases between the two germline ends. This CDR3 region has 15 residues. The CDR3 DNA reads TGCAGTGCTAGGATAGGCAGGGACGGCGGTGATGAGCAGTTCTTC. It is translated as CSARIGRDGGDEQFF.

This chain joins TRBV5-4 and TRBJ2-2, with a possible D match to TRBD1 (5 bases). In germline, CDR1 is SGHNT, CDR2 YYREEE (reference sequence). V lost 0 bases and J 5 bases, leaving 11 bases between the germline ends. The CDR3 spans 15 residues. As DNA, the CDR3 is TGTGCCAGCAGCTTGGTGGTTAGGGGTACCGGGGAGCTGTTTTTT. Encoded protein: CASSLVVRGTGELFF.

The rearrangement uses TRBV4-2 and TRBJ1-4, with 10 bases fitting TRBD1. Germline trimming cut 3 bases from V and 7 bases from J; bases unmatched to any gene: 5. The CDR3 loop spans 15 amino acids. The germline CDR1 and CDR2 sequences are LGHNA and YNFKEQ. The CDR3 loop is CASSQPGQGSEKLFF. In DNA form, the CDR3 reads TGTGCCAGCAGCCAGCCGGGACAGGGGAGTGAAAAACTGTTTTTT.

This clonotype was seen more than once but under ten times. The chain recombines TRBV5-6 with TRBJ2-1; D uncertain. The CDR3 has 15 amino acids. The V and J ends lost 6 bases and 5 bases respectively, with 18 bases between them. Per germline, CDR1 SGHDT and CDR2 YYEEEE. CDR3 protein: CASTFLGSLDNEQFF. In DNA form, the CDR3 reads TGTGCCAGCACCTTCCTTGGCTCGTTGGACAATGAGCAGTTCTTC.

This clonotype was detected a few times. The V gene is TRBV20-1, the J gene TRBJ2-1, with 15 bases matching TRBD2. From germline, CDR1 is DFQATT and CDR2 SNEGSKA (reference sequence). Trimming took 0 bases from V and 4 from J; bases not matched to a gene: 7. The CDR3 spans 18 residues. This CDR3 is CSARDIEGTSGGYNEQFF. Written as DNA, the CDR3 is TGCAGTGCTAGAGATATAGAGGGGACTAGCGGGGGGTACAATGAGCAGTTCTTC.

The chain uses TRBV4-1 and TRBJ1-2; D remains ambiguous. Trimming took off 0 bases at V and 5 bases at J, with 10 bases between the two ends. Germline assignment: CDR1 MGHRA and CDR2 YSYEKL. The CDR3 covers 14 residues. CDR3 residues: CASSQDVGRYGYTF. DNA of the CDR3: TGCGCCAGCAGCCAAGATGTGGGGAGGTATGGCTACACCTTC.

The gene calls are TRBV20-1 and TRBJ2-5; TRBD2 is a possible D gene (6 bases). The germline V gene has CDR1 DFQATT and CDR2 SNEGSKA (reference sequence). The CDR3 has 15 amino acids. V gave up 1 base and J gave up 1 base, with 13 bases separating them. CDR3 DNA sequence: TGCAGTGCTAGAGTTCGGGGGTGGGTCCAAGAGACCCAGTACTTC. Residues: CSARVRGWVQETQYF.